The 18 T cell receptor beta chains below come from one sample, sequenced in a study of cytomegalovirus exposure and HLA in healthy donors. 13 Jbeta primers and 60 Vbeta primers were used for the PCR. Measured with immunoSEQ multiplex PCR; TCRdb has only the in-frame clones, and not every one. The profile shows about 120,000 clones, around three quarters of them singletons. Sample: PBMCs. These receptors all stem from a man aged 18 to 35 in good health and CMV-seronegative.

This clone appeared a single time. CDR3 in DNA: TGTGCCAGCAGCTTTTCCGGAGCGGGAGTCCCAGATACGCAGTATTTT. Its protein product is CASSFSGAGVPDTQYF. This sequence joins TRBV7-8 and TRBJ2-3; 8 bases agree with TRBD2. V dropped 3 bases and J dropped 4; count of bases not matched to a gene: 9. The CDR3 totals 16 residues. The V gene's germline CDR1 is SGHVS and CDR2 FQNEAQ.

This clone was counted a single time. This rearrangement joins TRBV5-6 to TRBJ1-2; a possible D gene is TRBD1 (6 bases). V gave up 4 bases and J gave up 4 bases, with 17 bases separating them. CDR1 and CDR2 from the germline V gene are SGHDT and YYEEEE. The CDR3 extends over 15 amino acids. For the CDR3, the DNA is TGTGCCAGCAGCCATTATACCACAGGGATCTATGGCTACACCTTC. Translating gives CASSHYTTGIYGYTF. Using reference TRBV5-6 and TRBJ1-2 for the parts outside the CDR3, the full variable domain is DAGVTQSPTHLIKTRGQQVTLRCSPKSGHDTVSWYQQALGQGPQFIFQYYEEEERQRGNFPDRFSGHQFPNYSSELNVNALLLGDSALYLCASSHYTTGIYGYTFGSGTRLTVV.

J is TRBJ2-1 and V is TRBV30; 7 nucleotides agree with TRBD2. This CDR3 spans 15 amino acids. Germline lookup yields CDR1 GTSNPN and CDR2 SVGIG (reference sequence). The V and J ends lost 0 bases and 8 bases, in that order; junction bases with no gene match: 10. The CDR3 coding sequence is TGTGCCTGGAGTGTTGGCGGGAGTGAGGGCTATGAGCAGTTCTTC. Protein sequence: CAWSVGGSEGYEQFF.

In its sample, this clone was seen once. J is TRBJ2-5 and V is TRBV5-4, with TRBD2 matching 7 bases. The CDR3 covers 14 residues. The germline gives CDR1 SGHNT, CDR2 YYREEE (reference sequence). Trimming cost V 4 bases and J 5 bases; bases outside gene matches: 8. This CDR3 is CASSLPTSLETQYF. The CDR3 DNA reads TGTGCCAGCAGCCTCCCGACTAGCTTGGAGACCCAGTACTTC.

The chain recombines TRBV19 with TRBJ2-4; 10 positions agree with TRBD2. This CDR3 has 13 amino acids. Germline values: CDR1 LNHDA, CDR2 SQIVND (reference sequence). V lost 2 bases and J lost 8; bases outside the gene matches: 0. The CDR3 reads CASSISGRDIQYF. The CDR3 nucleotides read TGTGCCAGTAGTATAAGCGGGAGGGACATTCAGTACTTC.

Turning to this clone: Additional DNA sequences in this sample encode the identical CDR3. This chain uses TRBV7-2 with TRBJ1-2; TRBD1 aligns across 7 bases. CDR3 length equals 13 residues. The trim removed 5 bases at V and 2 bases at J, leaving 2 bases unmatched. Germline V gene data show CDR1 as SGHTA and CDR2 as FQGNSA. The CDR3 here is CASSQGQNYGYTF. CDR3 bases: TGTGCCAGCAGCCAGGGACAGAACTATGGCTACACCTTC.

With respect to this clone: Other DNA sequences in the same sample also yield this CDR3. The chain joins TRBV9 to TRBJ1-1; D gene ambiguous. V was pared by 2 bases and J by 0 bases, with 5 bases between. Germline loops: CDR1 SGDLS, CDR2 YYNGEE. The CDR3 has 13 amino acids. The CDR3 DNA reads TGTGCCAGCAGCGTCGCGGTGAACACTGAAGCTTTCTTT. Its protein is CASSVAVNTEAFF.

The DNA of the CDR3 is TGCGCCAGCAGCTCAAGGACAGGGGATTCCGAGCAGTACTTC. Its protein product is CASSSRTGDSEQYF. The J gene is TRBJ2-7, the V gene TRBV5-1, with 9 bases that match TRBD1. CDR3 size: 14 residues. The junction had 7 bases not matched to a gene; V was cut back by 3 bases and J by 6 bases. CDR1 is SGHRS, CDR2 YFSETQ, per germline.

This chain connects TRBV30 to TRBJ1-1, with a possible D match to TRBD1 (6 bases). V was cut by 2 bases and J by 9 bases, with 13 bases left in between. The germline V gene encodes CDR1 GTSNPN and CDR2 SVGIG (reference sequence). The CDR3 consists of 12 residues. The CDR3 nucleotides are TGTGCCTGGAGTAAATTGACAGGTAAAGCTTTCTTT. Amino acid sequence: CAWSKLTGKAFF.

DNA for the CDR3: TGCGCCAGCAGCCAAGATTCGGGAGGGCCTACGGATGAGCAGTTCTTC. It yields the protein CASSQDSGGPTDEQFF. This chain joins TRBV4-3 and TRBJ2-1, with TRBD2 matching over 8 bases. The CDR3 totals 16 residues. J lost 8 bases, V lost 0 bases, and 9 bases had no gene match. CDR1 and CDR2 (germline): LGHNA, YSLEER.

The chain carries TRBV19 and TRBJ1-1; 8 bases line up with TRBD1. J gave up 4 bases and V 5 bases, and 6 bases lay outside the gene matches. The CDR3 runs to 14 residues. Germline loops: CDR1 LNHDA, CDR2 SQIVND (reference sequence). CDR3 sequence reads: CASSHQGARTEAFF. In DNA form, the CDR3 reads TGTGCCAGTAGTCACCAGGGGGCCCGCACTGAAGCTTTCTTT.

This clone was recorded a few times. The chain recombines TRBV2 with TRBJ2-7; TRBD1 is a possible D gene (6 bases). Germline CDR1 and CDR2: SNHLY and FYNNEI. V was cut by 2 bases and J by 6 bases, with 14 bases left in between. The CDR3 consists of 14 residues. CDR3 amino acids: CASSEQVRGAEQYF. Written as DNA, the CDR3 is TGTGCCAGCAGTGAACAGGTCAGGGGAGCCGAGCAGTACTTC.

The chain has TRBV7-2 and TRBJ2-3; D remains ambiguous. The germline V gene encodes CDR1 SGHTA and CDR2 FQGNSA. This CDR3 is 13 amino acids long. V was cut by 3 bases and J by 0 bases, with 4 bases left in between. The CDR3 DNA is TGTGCCAGCAGCTTTTCGAGCACAGATACGCAGTATTTT. It encodes CASSFSSTDTQYF.

V usage is TRBV7-3 and J usage is TRBJ1-5, with D uncertain. This CDR3 spans 17 amino acids. Germline V CDR1 and CDR2: SGHTA, FQGTGA. Between the trimmed V and J ends, which lost 7 bases and 4 bases, there was a span of 23 bases. CDR3 in amino acids: CASTPRGAGMGNQPQHF. CDR3 bases: TGTGCCAGCACCCCGCGGGGAGCGGGAATGGGGAATCAGCCCCAGCATTTT.

V is TRBV6-5 and J is TRBJ1-2, with 9 positions matching TRBD1. This CDR3 is 13 amino acids long. V was pared by 6 bases and J by 8 bases, with 7 bases of the junction left unmatched. The V gene's germline CDR1 is MNHEY and CDR2 SVGAGI. The CDR3 protein is CASRVQGARGYTF. DNA of the CDR3: TGTGCCAGCAGGGTACAGGGGGCCAGGGGCTACACCTTC.

This sequence joins TRBV5-6 and TRBJ1-2, with 8 bases lining up with TRBD1. With 4 bases clipped from V and 5 bases from J, the junction kept 1 base outside the gene matches. The CDR3 has 12 residues. Germline CDR1 SGHDT, CDR2 YYEEEE. The CDR3 sequence: CASSDRGYGYTF. The CDR3 DNA follows: TGTGCCAGCAGCGACAGGGGATATGGCTACACCTTC.

The chain is built from TRBV10-3 and TRBJ1-3, with 9 nucleotides matching TRBD1. CDR3 length: 14 residues. V shed 2 bases and J 9 bases; nucleotides not matched to a gene: 5. The germline V gene encodes CDR1 ENHRY and CDR2 SYGVKD. CDR3 sequence: CAISEGQGFSTIYF. DNA of the CDR3: TGTGCCATCAGTGAGGGACAGGGGTTTAGCACCATATATTTT.

The chain employs TRBV10-3 and TRBJ1-5, with TRBD1 matching 9 bases. The CDR3 totals 15 residues. V shed 4 bases, J shed 6 bases, and the junction held 7 bases outside the gene matches. Germline loops: CDR1 ENHRY, CDR2 SYGVKD. CDR3: CAISGGQGGGQPQHF. The CDR3 nucleotides read TGTGCCATCAGTGGGGGACAGGGAGGAGGTCAGCCCCAGCATTTT.